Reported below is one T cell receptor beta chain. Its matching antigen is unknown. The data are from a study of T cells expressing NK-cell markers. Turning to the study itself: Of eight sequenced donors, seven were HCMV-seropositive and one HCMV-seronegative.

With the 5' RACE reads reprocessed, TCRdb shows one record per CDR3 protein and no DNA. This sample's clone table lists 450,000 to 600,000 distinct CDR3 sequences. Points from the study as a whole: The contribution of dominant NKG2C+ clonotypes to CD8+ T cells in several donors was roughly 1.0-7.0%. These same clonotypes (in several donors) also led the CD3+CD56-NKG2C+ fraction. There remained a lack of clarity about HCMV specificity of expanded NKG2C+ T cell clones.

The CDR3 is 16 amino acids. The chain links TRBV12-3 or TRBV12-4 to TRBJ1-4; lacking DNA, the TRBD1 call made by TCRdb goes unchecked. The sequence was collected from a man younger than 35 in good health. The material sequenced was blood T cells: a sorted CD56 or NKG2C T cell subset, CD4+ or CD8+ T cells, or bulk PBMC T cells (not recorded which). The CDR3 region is CASKMTTGSMREKLFF.